The 6 T cell receptor beta chains given below trace back to one sample, sequenced in a study of beta chain features in type 1 diabetes (dated by TCRdb to about 2018). The method was the immunoSEQ multiplex PCR assay. The entire amount of isolated RNA was reverse transcribed using the High Capacity cDNA Reverse Transcription Kit, so the sequenced TCRB transcripts were expressed ones. Drawn from immuneACCESS, this table holds only the in-frame rearrangements with V and J called that TCRdb kept. Clones are partly lost; checked studies trace under half to an unresolved V gene and leave the rest unexplained. The sample has about 140,000 clones on record, less than 10% of them singletons. 0.5% to 0.65% of the sample goes to the ten largest clones. The sequencing input was central memory CD4+ T cells from blood. The receptors originated from a woman in her thirties or forties in good health.

This clone was detected only once. V gene TRBV5-1 combines with J gene TRBJ2-1; TRBD1 might be the D (5 bases). V lost 5 bases and J lost 0, with 12 bases in between. Germline CDR1 reads SGHRS; CDR2 reads YFSETQ. The CDR3 covers 15 residues. The DNA of the CDR3 is TGCGCCAGCAGTCTTGAGGACACCTCCTACAATGAGCAGTTCTTC. Translating gives CASSLEDTSYNEQFF.

This clone was recorded at least ten times. The rearrangement uses TRBV7-2 and TRBJ2-5, with D maybe TRBD2 (6 bases). V lost 3 bases, J lost 5 bases, and 10 bases lay in between. The CDR3 consists of 13 residues. Germline CDR1 is SGHTA and CDR2 is FQGNSA. CDR3 sequence (DNA): TGTGCCAGCAGCTTTGCGGGGAGGGAGACCCAGTACTTC. Residues: CASSFAGRETQYF.

The sample holds a few counts of this clone. V gene TRBV18 combines with J gene TRBJ2-2; 11 nucleotides match TRBD2. The CDR3 sequence is 14 residues long. Losses at the gene ends were 3 bases for V and 8 bases for J; bases not matched to a gene: 2. Germline-derived CDR1 and CDR2 are KGHSH and LQKENI. CDR3 DNA sequence: TGTGCCAGCTCACCGGGACTAGCGGTGGGGGAGCTGTTTTTT. It specifies CASSPGLAVGELFF.

The rearrangement joins TRBV7-2 to TRBJ1-2; D unclear. V lost 5 bases, J lost 8 bases, and 15 bases lay in between. The CDR3 totals 13 residues. CDR1 and CDR2 (germline): SGHTA, FQGNSA. CDR3 amino acids: CASSAQAPGGYTF. CDR3 DNA sequence: TGTGCCAGCAGCGCGCAGGCGCCAGGCGGCTACACCTTC.

The rearrangement links TRBV18 to TRBJ2-7; D gene unclear. Deletions cut 2 bases from V and 3 bases from J, with 11 bases between. Germline V gives CDR1 KGHSH, CDR2 LQKENI. CDR3 size: 14 residues. The CDR3 region is CASSPEQGVYEQYF. The CDR3 bases are TGTGCCAGCTCACCAGAACAAGGAGTCTACGAGCAGTACTTC.

As concerns this clone: One end of the junction does not line up with germline, which may come from a read error. The chain carries TRBV7-7 and TRBJ2-1, with 7 bases lining up with TRBD2. The CDR3 spans 16 residues. The germline CDR1 and CDR2 sequences are SSHAT and FNYEAQ (reference sequence). The CDR3 protein is CASSPSSVAGVNEQFF. The CDR3 coding sequence is TGTGCTAGCAGCCCATCCTCCGTTGCGGGGGTAAATGAGCAGTTCTTC.